This passage covers 14 T cell receptor beta chains from one sample sequenced in a study of blood T cell repertoires in COVID-19 (dated by TCRdb to the early 2020s). The protocol used for the library was the immunoSEQ multiplex PCR assay. TCRdb retrieved this table from immuneACCESS and kept in-frame rearrangements only. Not all clones are present; in checked studies, unresolved V genes account for under half, and no reason is known for the remainder. This sample is represented by about 55,000 clones; around 85% of them were singletons. The biggest ten clones account for roughly 13% of the sample. Sequencing input: peripheral blood. All receptors derive from a human donor in a cohort sampled during active COVID-19.

V and J are TRBV4-2 and TRBJ2-3, with a tentative D call TRBD2 (5 bases). Looked up from germline, CDR1 is LGHNA and CDR2 is YNFKEQ. The CDR3 has 15 amino acids. V was shortened by 1 base and J by 2 bases, with 10 bases between the two germline ends. CDR3 DNA sequence: TGTGCCAGCAGCCAAGTCGATAGCGTCACAGATACGCAGTATTTT. It is translated as CASSQVDSVTDTQYF.

CDR3 protein: CASRPGQVIGYTF. The CDR3 bases are TGTGCCAGCAGACCAGGACAGGTTATTGGCTACACCTTC. The chain employs TRBV6-5 and TRBJ1-2, with 7 bases matching TRBD1. CDR3 size: 13 residues. Germline V gene data show CDR1 as MNHEY and CDR2 as SVGAGI. The V segment lost 6 bases and the J segment 7 bases; nucleotides outside the gene matches: 8.

The genes are TRBV7-2 and TRBJ2-7; TRBD1 might be the D (5 bases). V was pared by 4 bases and J by 0 bases, with 16 bases between. Germline values: CDR1 SGHTA, CDR2 FQGNSA. The CDR3 is made up of 16 amino acids. The CDR3 here is CASSSAGLANSYEQYF. CDR3 sequence (DNA): TGTGCCAGCAGCTCGGCAGGGCTCGCTAACTCCTACGAGCAGTACTTC.

The genes are TRBV28 and TRBJ1-2; D not resolved. V lost 2 bases, J lost 7 bases, and 8 bases lay in between. The germline V gene has CDR1 MDHEN and CDR2 SYDVKM. The CDR3 has 12 amino acids. The CDR3 is CASSLLVSGYTF. The CDR3 coding sequence is TGTGCCAGCAGTTTACTAGTGAGTGGCTACACCTTC.

This sequence joins TRBV4-3 and TRBJ2-5; D perhaps matches TRBD1 (6 bases). V lost 0 bases and J 4 bases, leaving 15 bases between the germline ends. In germline, CDR1 is LGHNA, CDR2 YSLEER. The CDR3 is 16 residues long. The CDR3 loop reads CASSQDIGTPTETQYF. The CDR3 DNA follows: TGCGCCAGCAGCCAAGATATCGGGACACCAACAGAGACCCAGTACTTC.

The rearrangement links TRBV4-3 to TRBJ2-1; TRBD2 aligns across 7 bases. Germline V gives CDR1 LGHNA, CDR2 YSLEER. This CDR3 is built from 15 residues. Losses at the gene ends were 4 bases for V and 2 bases for J; bases not matched to a gene: 5. As DNA, the CDR3 is TGCGCCAGCAGCCCCGGTGGGGGGGCCTACAATGAGCAGTTCTTC. Amino acid sequence: CASSPGGGAYNEQFF.

The V and J genes are TRBV28 and TRBJ2-5, with TRBD2 matching over 7 bases. Germline V gene sequence: CDR1 MDHEN, CDR2 SYDVKM. CDR3 length equals 14 residues. The trim removed 2 bases at V and 5 bases at J, leaving 5 bases unmatched. The CDR3 DNA reads as TGTGCCAGCAGTTTAGCGGGAGTCCGGGAGACCCAGTACTTC. It encodes CASSLAGVRETQYF.

The V call is TRBV7-9, the J call TRBJ2-2; the match to TRBD1 covers 9 bases. Germline V gene lookup returns CDR1 SEHNR and CDR2 FQNEAQ (reference sequence). V trimming: 5 bases; J trimming: 3 bases; junction bases outside the gene matches: 7. This CDR3 contains 16 residues. Here the CDR3 DNA reads TGTGCCAGCAGCCCCGGGACAGGGTCGGACACCGGGGAGCTGTTTTTT. Translated: CASSPGTGSDTGELFF.

V and J are TRBV30 and TRBJ2-2, with D uncertain. With 2 bases removed from V and 1 base from J, the gap between germline ends came to 5 bases. Looked up from germline, CDR1 is GTSNPN and CDR2 is SVGIG (reference sequence). The length of the CDR3 is 13 residues. For the CDR3, the DNA is TGTGCCTGGAGTTTTAGGAACACCGGGGAGCTGTTTTTT. The encoded protein is CAWSFRNTGELFF.

The rearrangement joins TRBV6-2 or TRBV6-3 to TRBJ2-3; TRBD2 is a possible D gene (5 bases). Trimming left V 6 bases short and J 6 bases short, with 25 bases between. This CDR3 has 17 amino acids. In germline, CDR1 is MNHEY, CDR2 SVGEGT. This CDR3 reads CASSPPSGAPAADTQYF. The CDR3 DNA reads as TGTGCCAGCAGCCCCCCCAGCGGAGCCCCGGCCGCCGATACGCAGTATTTT.

The chain employs TRBV6-5 and TRBJ2-7, with 7 bases identical to TRBD1. Germline V CDR1 and CDR2: MNHEY, SVGAGI. CDR3 length equals 12 residues. V gave up 8 bases and J gave up 2 bases; unmatched junction bases: 3. CDR3 sequence (DNA): TGTGCCAGCCGACAGGGCACCTACGAGCAGTACTTC. Protein sequence: CASRQGTYEQYF.

This clone was detected only once. V gene TRBV12-3 or TRBV12-4 combines with J gene TRBJ1-5, with D tentatively TRBD1 (6 bases). CDR3 length equals 13 residues. The ends were cut back, 5 bases at V and 5 bases at J, with 10 bases in the middle. This CDR3 is CASSRAGDQPQHF. In nucleotides, the CDR3 is TGTGCCAGCAGTCGCGCAGGGGATCAGCCCCAGCATTTT.

This clone was seen only once. This sequence joins TRBV10-3 and TRBJ2-1; 10 positions agree with TRBD2. Germline V gene data show CDR1 as ENHRY and CDR2 as SYGVKD. Trimming removed 8 bases from V and 3 bases from J; junction bases left unmatched: 4. CDR3 length: 14 amino acids. DNA of the CDR3: TGTGCCATCGAAGCGGGAGGGGGCTACAATGAGCAGTTCTTC. Its protein product is CAIEAGGGYNEQFF.

V gene TRBV19 combines with J gene TRBJ2-2; unclear D gene. V was trimmed by 3 bases and J by 0 bases, leaving 11 bases between them. CDR1 and CDR2 from the germline V gene are LNHDA and SQIVND (reference sequence). This CDR3 spans 16 amino acids. CDR3 DNA sequence: TGTGCCAGTAGTATTATGGGCACCTCGAACACCGGGGAGCTGTTTTTT. Translation gives CASSIMGTSNTGELFF. The full variable domain, rest sourced from reference TRBV19 and TRBJ2-2, is DGGITQSPKYLFRKEGQNVTLSCEQNLNHDAMYWYRQDPGQGLRLIYYSQIVNDFQKGDIAEGYSVSREKKESFPLTVTSAQKNPTAFYLCASSIMGTSNTGELFFGEGSRLTVL.